This TCR beta chain was obtained from a study of post-analysis software for immune sequencing data. Points from the study as a whole: Patients used a handful of TRBV segments, including TRBV5-6, TRBV5-1 and TRBV20-1, more often than controls. Batch-matched samples strongly co-clustered by F measure. Among multiple sclerosis patients, normalized Chao1 diversity was significantly below that of controls.

Included in the TCR beta cDNA libraries were unique molecular identifiers. Roughly 510,000 cDNA molecules were recovered from an input of about 1 to 10 million T cells. TCRdb reanalysed the PCR reads using MiXCR and keeps one entry per CDR3 protein. The repertoire holds hundreds of thousands of distinct CDR3 sequences, with roughly 45% as singletons. As concerns this clonotype: Its antigen is not identified.

The CDR3 is 16 amino acids. Germline V lookup: CDR1 SGHRS, CDR2 YFSETQ. V was trimmed by 0 bases and J by 0 bases, leaving 10 bases between them. The clonotype was recovered from a girl between 5 and 17 years old with multiple sclerosis. The chain carries TRBV5-1 and TRBJ1-3; D ambiguous. Sequenced: blood. CDR3 protein: CASSLAGIASGNTIYF. The CDR3 nucleotides are TGCGCCAGCAGCTTGGCTGGGATCGCCTCTGGAAACACCATATATTTT. Variable domain in full (rest from reference TRBV5-1 and TRBJ1-3): KAGVTQTPRYLIKTRGQQVTLSCSPISGHRSVSWYQQTPGQGLQFLFEYFSETQRNKGNFPGRFSGRQFSNSRSEMNVSTLELGDSALYLCASSLAGIASGNTIYFGEGSWLTVV.